This TCR beta chain was recovered during a study of blood T cells in healthy people across ages. Study outcomes and limitations: The percentage of naive T cells correlated strongly with TCR beta diversity. Unsorted PBMC material precluded a definitive naive versus antigen-experienced comparison.

The germline V and J ends were trimmed by 8 bases and 7 bases, with 14 bases remaining between them. This CDR3 contains 13 residues. The V gene's germline CDR1 is SEHNR and CDR2 FQNEAQ (reference sequence). Each donor supplied 7.5 to 10 milliliters of peripheral blood. The use of a sample-barcoded 5' primer and a J-beta primer mix characterized a second PCR of roughly 6 to 11 cycles. In TCRdb, the 5' RACE reads were re-called with MiXCR into one record per CDR3 protein. The top ten clones hold 7.7% of a sample with some 1.5 million distinct CDR3 sequences, 28% of them seen once. Regarding this clonotype: The antigen is undetermined.

The gene calls are TRBV7-9 and TRBJ1-4; no firm D call. The sequence was obtained from a woman aged 25 to 39 in good health. Specimen: blood. The CDR3 bases are TGTGCCAGCCGGGCAGGAGAAGGTGAAAAACTGTTTTTT. Translated, it gives CASRAGEGEKLFF.